This T cell receptor (beta chain) came from a study of blood T cell repertoires in COVID-19. Study-wide context: T cells, B-cell-depleted T cells, or PBMCs supplied cDNA or gDNA.

Trimming cost V 0 bases and J 5 bases, with 8 bases left between them. Germline lookup yields CDR1 MNHEY and CDR2 SVGAGI. The CDR3 has 14 amino acids. In the source study's methods: Amplification from reference gene primers served as the basis for estimated nucleated cell counts. The data were produced by immunoSEQ multiplex PCR, yet TCRdb's version contains in-frame clones alone and is incomplete. D and trimming come from the DNA, and the V and J calls and clone size come from that table. The repertoire includes roughly 280,000 clones, roughly 80% of them detected once, and 4.6% sits in the top ten.

This sequence joins TRBV6-5 and TRBJ2-4, with a weak D call TRBD1 (6 bases). The sequencing input was peripheral blood. The clonotype comes from a man between 60 and 70 years old who had recovered from COVID-19. CDR3 sequence: CASSYSPGENIQYF. The CDR3 region has the DNA TGTGCCAGCAGTTACTCGCCAGGGGAAAACATTCAGTACTTC.